This T cell receptor beta chain is drawn from a study of blood T cell repertoires in COVID-19. V trimming: 2 bases; J trimming: 5 bases; junction bases outside the gene matches: 1. The CDR3 loop spans 13 amino acids. Germline V gene lookup returns CDR1 SGDLS and CDR2 YYNGEE. Clones were read by immunoSEQ multiplex PCR, and TCRdb kept only the in-frame ones, dropping some. The sample consists of about 280,000 clones, 85% of them appearing once. The sequenced material came from peripheral blood. The TCR sequence derives from a man aged 50 or older with active or convalescent COVID-19. This rearrangement joins TRBV9 to TRBJ2-5, with 9 positions matching TRBD2. The CDR3: CASSVSGRETQYF. The CDR3 nucleotides are TGTGCCAGCAGCGTGAGCGGGAGGGAGACCCAGTACTTC.